Shown below are 31 T cell receptor beta chains from a single sample sequenced in a study of T-cell memory formation after mild COVID-19. TCRdb independently ran MiXCR on the 5' RACE reads; one entry per CDR3 protein. Among about 350,000 distinct CDR3 sequences listed, 12% to 15% were seen once. Sequenced input: PBMCs or a T cell subset sorted from them (not recorded which). The receptor source for this set is a man aged 18 to 29 who had mild COVID-19 (a few samples of this study predate the infection). Cell type and time point are not known.

The chain couples TRBV20-1 to TRBJ1-4; D not resolved. Trimming cost V 0 bases and J 0 bases, with 11 bases left between them. This CDR3 spans 16 amino acids. CDR1 is DFQATT, CDR2 SNEGSKA, per germline (reference sequence). CDR3 protein: CSARDRLGTTNEKLFF. CDR3 nucleotides: TGCAGTGCTAGAGATCGACTAGGAACAACTAATGAAAAACTGTTTTTT.

This rearrangement joins TRBV20-1 to TRBJ2-5, with 12 bases identical to TRBD2. V shed 3 bases and J 4 bases; nucleotides not matched to a gene: 9. The CDR3 runs 16 residues. The germline CDR1 and CDR2 sequences are DFQATT and SNEGSKA (reference sequence). CDR3 bases: TGCAGTGCTAGCGGTAGCCTAGCGGGGGGGATAGAGACCCAGTACTTC. Its translation: CSASGSLAGGIETQYF.

This chain connects TRBV12-3 or TRBV12-4 to TRBJ2-1, with 12 bases that match TRBD1. This CDR3 region has 15 residues. The junction had 6 bases not matched to a gene; V was cut back by 5 bases and J by 7 bases. The CDR3 region is CASSPGQGARNEQFF. CDR3 DNA sequence: TGTGCCAGCAGTCCGGGACAGGGGGCTAGGAATGAGCAGTTCTTC.

This clonotype was observed at least ten times. The chain uses TRBV20-1 and TRBJ2-3; the D call may be TRBD1 or TRBD2 (6 bases each). V shed 0 bases and J shed 2 bases, with 12 bases lying between them. Germline CDR1 and CDR2: DFQATT and SNEGSKA (reference sequence). The CDR3 extends over 15 amino acids. The CDR3: CSARDLRGLTDTQYF. The CDR3 DNA sequence: TGCAGTGCTAGAGATCTCCGGGGGCTCACAGATACGCAGTATTTT.

This clonotype was counted a few times. The chain uses TRBV10-3 and TRBJ1-6; possibly TRBD1 for D (5 bases). This CDR3 is 14 amino acids long. Trimming cost V 7 bases and J 6 bases, with 13 bases left between them. Per the germline V gene, CDR1 is ENHRY and CDR2 is SYGVKD. In DNA, the CDR3 is TGTGCCATCACCGACGGGGGAGGTAATTCACCCCTCCACTTT. Protein product: CAITDGGGNSPLHF.

This clonotype was picked up many times. This chain connects TRBV29-1 to TRBJ1-2; TRBD1 agrees at 7 bases. The V and J ends lost 6 bases and 5 bases, in that order; junction bases with no gene match: 0. The CDR3 length is 10 residues. Germline CDR1 is SQVTM and CDR2 is ANQGSEA. The CDR3 sequence: CSVQGYGYTF. For the CDR3, the DNA is TGCAGCGTACAGGGGTATGGCTACACCTTC.

The chain combines TRBV4-2 with TRBJ2-6; 7 bases are a match to TRBD1. This CDR3 region has 17 residues. Germline V gene sequence: CDR1 LGHNA, CDR2 YNFKEQ. V lost 0 bases and J lost 3; bases outside the gene matches: 5. In DNA form, the CDR3 reads TGTGCCAGCAGCCAAGAAGTTCGGACAGGTGGGGCCAACGTCCTGACTTTC. This codes for CASSQEVRTGGANVLTF.

The chain joins TRBV18 to TRBJ1-2, with 7 bases identical to TRBD1. Looked up from germline, CDR1 is KGHSH and CDR2 is LQKENI. J gave up 4 bases and V 0 bases, and 8 bases lay outside the gene matches. The CDR3 is 16 residues long. The CDR3, as DNA: TGTGCCAGCTCACCACCCGGGACAGTGAAGGGCTATGGCTACACCTTC. Its translation: CASSPPGTVKGYGYTF.

The chain carries TRBV4-2 and TRBJ2-6; TRBD1 is a possible D gene (6 bases). Between the trimmed V and J ends, which lost 3 bases and 0 bases, there was a span of 9 bases. This CDR3 comprises 16 residues. Germline V gene lookup returns CDR1 LGHNA and CDR2 YNFKEQ. This CDR3 is CASSHGQTSGANVLTF. The CDR3 DNA follows: TGTGCCAGCAGCCACGGACAGACCTCTGGGGCCAACGTCCTGACTTTC.

The V and J genes are TRBV6-6 and TRBJ1-2, with a possible D match to TRBD1 (5 bases). This CDR3 has 12 amino acids. V dropped 2 bases and J dropped 7 bases, with 8 bases sitting between them. Germline V CDR1 and CDR2: MNHNY, SVGAGI (reference sequence). This chain's CDR3 is CASSYGQGGYTF. The CDR3 region has the DNA TGTGCCAGCAGTTACGGGCAGGGTGGCTACACCTTC.

This clonotype was counted between two and nine times. This chain links TRBV4-1 with TRBJ1-3; D not resolved. Germline values: CDR1 MGHRA, CDR2 YSYEKL. The CDR3 covers 15 residues. V lost 3 bases and J 13 bases, leaving 22 bases between the germline ends. CDR3 nucleotides: TGCGCCAGCAGCCACCCCCGGAGCACGGGCTTGGCGATATATTTT. Translated: CASSHPRSTGLAIYF.

The CDR3 bases are TGTGCCAGCAGCGCGCGAGGTTCGGGAGACACTGAAGCTTTCTTT. Residues: CASSARGSGDTEAFF. The V and J genes are TRBV9 and TRBJ1-1, with D unresolved. CDR3 length equals 15 residues. Germline loops: CDR1 SGDLS, CDR2 YYNGEE. V lost 3 bases, J lost 3 bases, and 15 bases lay in between.

This sequence joins TRBV7-9 and TRBJ2-5, with 8 positions matching TRBD2. From germline, CDR1 is SEHNR and CDR2 FQNEAQ (reference sequence). V shed 6 bases and J 2 bases; nucleotides not matched to a gene: 11. CDR3 length equals 16 residues. The CDR3: CASRAPGTRGQETQYF. The CDR3 DNA reads TGTGCCAGCAGAGCACCCGGGACTAGGGGGCAAGAGACCCAGTACTTC.

This sequence joins TRBV7-2 and TRBJ2-7; TRBD1 aligns across 7 bases. The CDR3 length is 14 residues. Germline V gene data show CDR1 as SGHTA and CDR2 as FQGNSA. V gave up 5 bases and J gave up 3 bases; unmatched junction bases: 7. In nucleotides, the CDR3 is TGTGCCAGCAGCGCAGAGAACAGGGGCTACGAGCAGTACTTC. Its protein product is CASSAENRGYEQYF.

This clonotype showed up many times. This sequence joins TRBV12-3 or TRBV12-4 and TRBJ2-2; D call uncertain. The CDR3 is made up of 12 amino acids. Between the trimmed V and J ends, which lost 5 bases and 4 bases, there was a span of 5 bases. The CDR3 region is CASSPVTGELFF. The CDR3 DNA sequence: TGTGCCAGCAGTCCAGTCACCGGGGAGCTGTTTTTT.

In this sample, this clonotype turned up a few times. This chain connects TRBV6-2 or TRBV6-3 to TRBJ2-3; 7 positions match TRBD2. Germline-derived CDR1 and CDR2 are MNHEY and SVGEGT. Trimming cost V 5 bases and J 1 base; bases outside gene matches: 12. The CDR3 has 17 amino acids. The DNA of the CDR3 is TGTGCCAGCAGTCAACCGACGGGAGCGGGGCGCACAGATACGCAGTATTTT. It specifies CASSQPTGAGRTDTQYF.

This clonotype appeared once. The chain combines TRBV3-1 with TRBJ2-5; D is unclear. Trimming shortened V by 2 bases and J by 7 bases, and 8 bases separated the two germline ends. The germline V gene encodes CDR1 LGHDT and CDR2 YNNKEL (reference sequence). There are 12 residues in the CDR3. Here the CDR3 DNA reads TGTGCCAGCAGCCAACTGTCACCGACCCAGTACTTC. This codes for CASSQLSPTQYF.

The V gene is TRBV4-3, the J gene TRBJ2-2, with TRBD1 identical over 9 bases. The CDR3 has 16 amino acids. Trimming took 3 bases from V and 1 from J; bases not matched to a gene: 3. Germline V gene lookup returns CDR1 LGHNA and CDR2 YSLEER. CDR3 coding DNA: TGCGCCAGCAGCCATCCGGGACAGGGGAACACCGGGGAGCTGTTTTTT. This translates into CASSHPGQGNTGELFF.

This clonotype has a single count. V is TRBV4-2 and J is TRBJ2-3, with D unresolved. The CDR3 is 13 residues long. The germline V and J ends were trimmed by 1 base and 4 bases, with 6 bases remaining between them. Looked up from germline, CDR1 is LGHNA and CDR2 is YNFKEQ. CDR3 protein: CASSQGSADTQYF. The CDR3, as DNA: TGTGCCAGCAGCCAAGGGAGCGCAGATACGCAGTATTTT.

This clonotype was detected a few times. In DNA form, the CDR3 reads TGTGCCAGCAGTTACAGGGGGCAGATCCAAGAGACCCAGTACTTC. Translation: CASSYRGQIQETQYF. The chain combines TRBV6-2 or TRBV6-3 with TRBJ2-5; 7 bases are a match to TRBD1. This CDR3 is 15 amino acids long. Trimming removed 2 bases from V and 1 base from J; junction bases left unmatched: 4. Germline V CDR1 and CDR2: MNHEY, SVGEGT.

The chain links TRBV7-9 to TRBJ2-5; a possible D gene is TRBD1 (5 bases). Germline V gene sequence: CDR1 SEHNR, CDR2 FQNEAQ (reference sequence). The length of the CDR3 is 14 residues. Trimming shortened V by 5 bases and J by 4 bases, and 14 bases separated the two germline ends. The CDR3 region is CASSNLRGRETQYF. The CDR3 coding sequence is TGTGCCAGCAGCAACTTAAGGGGCCGAGAGACCCAGTACTTC.

This clonotype was counted only a few times. The V gene is TRBV24-1, the J gene TRBJ2-2; 8 bases match TRBD2. This CDR3 has 15 amino acids. The germline V gene encodes CDR1 KGHDR and CDR2 SFDVKD. V lost 1 base to trimming and J lost 3 bases; unmatched junction nucleotides: 0. The CDR3 bases are TGTGCCACCAGTGATTTACTAGCGGACACCGGGGAGCTGTTTTTT. Amino acids: CATSDLLADTGELFF.

This clonotype was seen a handful of times. The chain couples TRBV5-1 to TRBJ2-3; 15 positions match TRBD2. Germline CDR1 and CDR2: SGHRS and YFSETQ. The CDR3 length is 18 residues. Trimming took 3 bases from V and 2 from J; bases not matched to a gene: 7. For the CDR3, the DNA is TGCGCCAGCAGCTCCGGGACTAGCGGGGGGCCGTCCACAGATACGCAGTATTTT. Its protein is CASSSGTSGGPSTDTQYF. The complete variable domain, with remaining parts taken from reference TRBV5-1 and TRBJ2-3, reads KAGVTQTPRYLIKTRGQQVTLSCSPISGHRSVSWYQQTPGQGLQFLFEYFSETQRNKGNFPGRFSGRQFSNSRSEMNVSTLELGDSALYLCASSSGTSGGPSTDTQYFGPGTRLTVL.

The chain has TRBV4-1 and TRBJ2-2; the D is unclear. Germline CDR1 is MGHRA and CDR2 is YSYEKL. Trimming removed 0 bases from V and 5 bases from J, with 7 bases in between. This CDR3 has 14 amino acids. The CDR3 here is CASSQDPRTGELFF. CDR3 bases: TGCGCCAGCAGCCAAGATCCGAGGACCGGGGAGCTGTTTTTT.

The chain couples TRBV6-2 or TRBV6-3 to TRBJ2-1; tentatively, D is TRBD2 (6 bases). In germline, CDR1 is MNHEY, CDR2 SVGEGT. The CDR3 loop spans 13 amino acids. Trimming removed 8 bases at V and 9 bases at J, with 17 bases between. CDR3 in amino acids: CASRDPLGSEQFF. DNA for the CDR3: TGTGCCAGCCGGGACCCCCTCGGGAGTGAGCAGTTCTTC.

This clonotype was observed a few times. The chain uses TRBV20-1 and TRBJ2-2; no firm D call. The CDR3 has 16 residues. Per germline, CDR1 DFQATT and CDR2 SNEGSKA (reference sequence). Trimming took 2 bases from V and 5 from J, leaving 18 bases between them. Written as DNA, the CDR3 is TGCAGTGCTAGATCCCGACACGAAGACCATACCGGGGAGCTGTTTTTT. It codes for CSARSRHEDHTGELFF.

The table lists this clonotype with a few counts. The V gene is TRBV4-3, the J gene TRBJ2-2, with a possible D match to TRBD1 (5 bases). Trimming removed 2 bases from V and 8 bases from J, with 15 bases in between. The CDR3 runs to 15 residues. Germline V CDR1 and CDR2: LGHNA, YSLEER. The CDR3 is CASSQFLTGRGELFF. The CDR3 DNA reads as TGCGCCAGCAGCCAATTCCTCACAGGCCGTGGGGAGCTGTTTTTT.

This sequence joins TRBV5-4 and TRBJ2-3; D is possibly TRBD2 (5 bases). The germline gives CDR1 SGHNT, CDR2 YYREEE (reference sequence). Trimming removed 4 bases from V and 3 bases from J, with 18 bases in between. CDR3 length equals 16 residues. CDR3 DNA: TGTGCCAGCAGCCCCCCCCCCGGGGAAGCGACAGATACGCAGTATTTT. This translates into CASSPPPGEATDTQYF.

The chain uses TRBV6-2 or TRBV6-3 and TRBJ2-7; D unclear. The V and J ends lost 6 bases and 3 bases respectively, with 24 bases between them. The CDR3 is 17 amino acids. Germline CDR1 and CDR2: MNHEY and SVGEGT. This CDR3 reads CASSRPTSLTRFYEQYF. The CDR3 DNA follows: TGTGCCAGCAGCAGACCTACTTCATTGACACGATTCTACGAGCAGTACTTC.

The DNA of the CDR3 is TGCAGTGCTCCGAAGACAGATACGCAGTATTTT. This encodes CSAPKTDTQYF. The J gene is TRBJ2-3, the V gene TRBV20-1; no firm D call. Trimming pared 5 bases from V and 3 bases from J, leaving 6 bases between. Per germline, CDR1 DFQATT and CDR2 SNEGSKA (reference sequence). The CDR3 spans 11 residues.

A few counts support this clonotype. The chain is built from TRBV7-9 and TRBJ2-5, with D perhaps TRBD1 or TRBD2 (6 bases each). V lost 5 bases and J 5 bases, leaving 15 bases between the germline ends. The CDR3 has 14 residues. Germline-derived CDR1 and CDR2 are SEHNR and FQNEAQ (reference sequence). This CDR3 reads CASSPRGARETQYF. CDR3 in DNA: TGTGCCAGCAGCCCAAGGGGGGCGCGGGAGACCCAGTACTTC.